These 26 T cell receptor beta chains originate from one sample sequenced in a study of cytomegalovirus exposure and HLA in healthy donors. Primers included in the PCR were 60 Vbeta and 13 Jbeta primers. Sequenced by immunoSEQ multiplex PCR; TCRdb stores in-frame clones only, minus some. The sample carries about 130,000 clones, about 80% recorded once. Sequences were obtained from PBMCs. These receptors all stem from a male donor in good health and CMV-seronegative.

The chain carries TRBV9 and TRBJ2-2; TRBD2 is a possible D gene (6 bases). There are 14 residues in the CDR3. CDR1 and CDR2 (germline): SGDLS, YYNGEE. V gave up 0 bases and J gave up 4 bases, with 7 bases separating them. CDR3 in amino acids: CASSVAEGTGELFF. In DNA, the CDR3 is TGTGCCAGCAGCGTAGCGGAGGGCACCGGGGAGCTGTTTTTT.

This clone was seen a handful of times. The V call is TRBV10-1, the J call TRBJ2-1; D is perhaps TRBD1 (5 bases). The CDR3 totals 13 residues. Deletions cut 2 bases from V and 15 bases from J, with 17 bases between. Germline V CDR1 and CDR2: WNHNN, SYGVQD (reference sequence). CDR3 sequence: CASSEGDSASPFF. The CDR3 nucleotides are TGCGCCAGCAGTGAGGGAGACAGTGCTAGTCCGTTCTTC.

The CDR3 is CASSLVPGRENTQYF. DNA of the CDR3: TGCGCCAGCAGCTTGGTACCCGGCAGGGAAAATACGCAGTATTTT. The V and J genes are TRBV5-1 and TRBJ2-3; D perhaps matches TRBD1 (5 bases). This CDR3 has 15 residues. V was trimmed by 0 bases and J by 7 bases, leaving 15 bases between them. From germline, CDR1 is SGHRS and CDR2 YFSETQ.

This clone was picked up one time. This chain links TRBV4-3 with TRBJ1-6; possible D gene TRBD1, 6 bases. The CDR3 sequence is 16 residues long. The V end lost 0 bases, the J end lost 8 bases, and 14 bases lay between the germline ends. Germline assignment: CDR1 LGHNA and CDR2 YSLEER. CDR3 nucleotides: TGCGCCAGCAGCCAAGAATTCGGCAGGGGACATTCACCCCTCCACTTT. The encoded protein is CASSQEFGRGHSPLHF.

The genes are TRBV9 and TRBJ2-3; D is unclear. Trimming cost V 1 base and J 3 bases, with 12 bases left between them. The CDR3 consists of 15 residues. Germline V gene sequence: CDR1 SGDLS, CDR2 YYNGEE. CDR3 in DNA: TGTGCCAGCAGCGTACTAGTTACGGTAACAGATACGCAGTATTTT. Translated, it gives CASSVLVTVTDTQYF.

The chain uses TRBV6-6 and TRBJ1-2; 9 bases align to TRBD1. The germline gives CDR1 MNHNY, CDR2 SVGAGI (reference sequence). Losses at the gene ends were 6 bases for V and 2 bases for J; bases not matched to a gene: 4. This CDR3 is 14 amino acids long. In DNA, the CDR3 is TGTGCCAGCAGAGCCGGGACAGGGAACTATGGCTACACCTTC. Protein: CASRAGTGNYGYTF.

J is TRBJ2-3 and V is TRBV7-9; 8 bases are shared with TRBD1. With V trimmed by 5 bases and J by 4 bases, 5 bases remained unmatched. The germline CDR1 and CDR2 sequences are SEHNR and FQNEAQ (reference sequence). The CDR3 has 14 amino acids. The chain's CDR3 is CASSEEQGADTQYF. Written as DNA, the CDR3 is TGTGCCAGCAGCGAGGAACAGGGGGCAGATACGCAGTATTTT.

As to this clone: Germline is not matched at one junction end, which may reflect a read error. The chain joins TRBV9 to TRBJ2-6; 7 nucleotides align to TRBD2. The germline gives CDR1 SGDLS, CDR2 YYNGEE. The CDR3 totals 17 residues. The CDR3 reads CASSPWGGNSGANGLTF. CDR3 DNA sequence: TGTGCCAGCAGCCCCTGGGGGGGGAACTCTGGGGCCAACGGCCTGACTTTC.

This clone was counted between two and nine times. CDR3 sequence: CASRPTITNTEAFF. The CDR3 DNA reads TGTGCCAGCAGGCCAACAATTACGAACACTGAAGCTTTCTTT. V gene TRBV6-1 combines with J gene TRBJ1-1; D is uncertain. The germline V gene encodes CDR1 MNHNS and CDR2 SASEGT. The CDR3 extends over 14 amino acids. V was shortened by 6 bases and J by 1 base, with 12 bases between the two germline ends.

This sequence joins TRBV5-1 and TRBJ2-7, with a possible D match to TRBD1 (6 bases). V lost 4 bases and J 0 bases, leaving 8 bases between the germline ends. This CDR3 is 13 amino acids long. Germline lookup yields CDR1 SGHRS and CDR2 YFSETQ. This CDR3 is CASSRDNSYEQYF. As DNA, the CDR3 is TGCGCCAGCAGCCGGGACAACTCCTACGAGCAGTACTTC.

The chain uses TRBV9 and TRBJ2-5; TRBD2 might be the D (6 bases). The V gene's germline CDR1 is SGDLS and CDR2 YYNGEE. V shed 0 bases and J shed 4 bases, with 13 bases lying between them. The CDR3 is 15 residues long. The DNA of the CDR3 is TGTGCCAGCAGCGTAGGGGCAACGGGGGTAGAGACCCAGTACTTC. Its protein is CASSVGATGVETQYF.

This chain uses TRBV9 with TRBJ2-5; 11 nucleotides agree with TRBD2. The CDR3 has 16 residues. CDR1 SGDLS and CDR2 YYNGEE come from the germline V gene. With 4 bases clipped from V and 1 base from J, the junction kept 6 bases outside the gene matches. The CDR3 coding sequence is TGTGCCAGCAGCTCCCGACTAGCGGGGCCCCAAGAGACCCAGTACTTC. Translation: CASSSRLAGPQETQYF.

The genes are TRBV19 and TRBJ1-2, with 8 positions matching TRBD1. V lost 5 bases, J lost 3 bases, and 8 bases stayed unmatched. Germline assignment: CDR1 LNHDA and CDR2 SQIVND (reference sequence). The CDR3 spans 15 residues. The CDR3: CASSGYQGAHYGYTF. The CDR3 DNA follows: TGTGCCAGTAGTGGCTACCAGGGGGCACACTATGGCTACACCTTC.

This clone has just a few counts. The rearrangement links TRBV5-5 to TRBJ1-1; D might be TRBD1 (6 bases). Germline assignment: CDR1 SGHKS and CDR2 YYEKEE (reference sequence). The V end was cut by 7 bases, the J end by 11 bases, with 15 bases between. The CDR3 spans 11 residues. DNA of the CDR3: TGTGCCAGCCTTCTCGGGACATTGGCTTTCTTT. Protein: CASLLGTLAFF.

This clone was recorded once. The chain employs TRBV9 and TRBJ2-3, with D possibly TRBD2 on 6 matching bases. Germline-derived CDR1 and CDR2 are SGDLS and YYNGEE. V was shortened by 0 bases and J by 1 base, with 9 bases between the two germline ends. This CDR3 is built from 15 residues. This CDR3 is CASSVGGTGTDTQYF. CDR3 nucleotides: TGTGCCAGCAGCGTAGGGGGGACTGGCACAGATACGCAGTATTTT. The variable domain in full, completed from reference TRBV9 and TRBJ2-3, reads DSGVTQTPKHLITATGQRVTLRCSPRSGDLSVYWYQQSLDQGLQFLIQYYNGEERAKGNILERFSAQQFPDLHSELNLSSLELGDSALYFCASSVGGTGTDTQYFGPGTRLTVL.

The V gene is TRBV30, the J gene TRBJ2-7; TRBD1 matches 9 bases. The CDR3 spans 15 residues. The germline CDR1 and CDR2 sequences are GTSNPN and SVGIG (reference sequence). Losses at the gene ends were 0 bases for V and 3 bases for J; bases not matched to a gene: 6. The CDR3, as DNA: TGTGCCTGGAGTGTACGAGGGACAGGGAACTACGAGCAGTACTTC. Its translation: CAWSVRGTGNYEQYF.

The J gene is TRBJ1-1, the V gene TRBV30; D unresolved. CDR1 GTSNPN and CDR2 SVGIG come from the germline V gene (reference sequence). The V gene lost 6 bases and the J gene lost 4 bases, with 15 bases spanning the gap. The CDR3 extends over 13 amino acids. CDR3 sequence (DNA): TGTGCCTGCATCTATAAAGCGGGCACTGAAGCTTTCTTT. Its translation: CACIYKAGTEAFF.

This chain joins TRBV5-1 and TRBJ2-5; 9 positions match TRBD2. CDR3 length: 13 residues. CDR1 and CDR2 from the germline V gene are SGHRS and YFSETQ. Unmatched junction bases numbered 9, after V lost 4 bases and J lost 11 bases. The chain's CDR3 is CASSPRGGGEQYF. In nucleotides, the CDR3 is TGCGCCAGCAGCCCCCGCGGGGGGGGTGAGCAGTACTTC.

V and J are TRBV5-1 and TRBJ2-7; 8 nucleotides match TRBD1. J gave up 3 bases and V 4 bases, and 3 bases lay outside the gene matches. Germline assignment: CDR1 SGHRS and CDR2 YFSETQ. The CDR3 is 13 residues long. The CDR3 DNA reads as TGCGCCAGCAGCCAGGGGGCGGGCTACGAGCAGTACTTC. It encodes CASSQGAGYEQYF. Drawing the rest from reference TRBV5-1 and TRBJ2-7, the complete variable domain is KAGVTQTPRYLIKTRGQQVTLSCSPISGHRSVSWYQQTPGQGLQFLFEYFSETQRNKGNFPGRFSGRQFSNSRSEMNVSTLELGDSALYLCASSQGAGYEQYFGPGTRLTVT.

This clone was found once. The chain has TRBV27 and TRBJ2-1, with 9 bases matching TRBD1. Germline CDR1 is MNHEY and CDR2 is SMNVEV (reference sequence). V lost 6 bases and J lost 2; bases outside the gene matches: 5. The CDR3 spans 15 residues. The CDR3 here is CASSPDRGPYNEQFF. The CDR3 DNA follows: TGTGCCAGCAGCCCGGACAGGGGCCCCTACAATGAGCAGTTCTTC.

The J gene is TRBJ1-1, the V gene TRBV7-3; D is unresolved. The CDR3 totals 15 residues. V shed 1 base and J shed 4 bases, with 13 bases lying between them. Germline CDR1 reads SGHTA; CDR2 reads FQGTGA. The CDR3 DNA follows: TGTGCCAGCAGCTTAAATGTGGGCGGGAGCACTGAAGCTTTCTTT. This gives the protein CASSLNVGGSTEAFF.

The sample holds a few counts of this clone. V is TRBV18 and J is TRBJ2-4; D perhaps matches TRBD2 (5 bases). CDR1 KGHSH and CDR2 LQKENI come from the germline V gene. Trimming shortened V by 4 bases and J by 4 bases, and 20 bases separated the two germline ends. The CDR3 has 17 residues. This chain's CDR3 is CASSREAPGITKNIQYF. The CDR3 DNA reads as TGTGCCAGCTCACGAGAAGCGCCCGGGATCACAAAAAACATTCAGTACTTC.

The V gene is TRBV6-6, the J gene TRBJ2-5; 7 positions agree with TRBD1. Germline-derived CDR1 and CDR2 are MNHNY and SVGAGI (reference sequence). CDR3 size: 15 residues. Unmatched junction bases numbered 5, after V lost 1 base and J lost 3 bases. Here the CDR3 reads CASSYYTGAEETQYF. As DNA, the CDR3 is TGTGCCAGCAGTTACTACACAGGGGCGGAAGAGACCCAGTACTTC.

This clone was observed once. The rearrangement uses TRBV29-1 and TRBJ1-1; tentative D call: TRBD1 (6 bases). V was clipped by 6 bases and J by 4 bases, with 15 bases between them. Looked up from germline, CDR1 is SQVTM and CDR2 is ANQGSEA. This CDR3 is 13 amino acids long. This chain's CDR3 is CSVGTGPTTEAFF. The CDR3 DNA follows: TGCAGCGTAGGTACAGGGCCCACCACTGAAGCTTTCTTT.

V gene TRBV28 combines with J gene TRBJ1-1; a weak D match, TRBD1 (6 bases). From germline, CDR1 is MDHEN and CDR2 SYDVKM. The CDR3 runs 15 residues. V gave up 2 bases and J gave up 0 bases, with 10 bases separating them. The CDR3 is CASSLQGLMNTEAFF. The DNA for the CDR3 is TGTGCCAGCAGTTTACAGGGGCTCATGAACACTGAAGCTTTCTTT.

This clone was seen once. This chain links TRBV6-4 with TRBJ2-1; 15 bases map to TRBD2. Germline values: CDR1 MRHNA, CDR2 SNTAGT. This CDR3 region has 16 residues. The junction had 2 bases not matched to a gene; V was cut back by 3 bases and J by 5 bases. The CDR3 is CASSEGTSGGNNEQFF. The CDR3 region has the DNA TGTGCCAGCAGTGAGGGGACTAGCGGGGGGAACAATGAGCAGTTCTTC.